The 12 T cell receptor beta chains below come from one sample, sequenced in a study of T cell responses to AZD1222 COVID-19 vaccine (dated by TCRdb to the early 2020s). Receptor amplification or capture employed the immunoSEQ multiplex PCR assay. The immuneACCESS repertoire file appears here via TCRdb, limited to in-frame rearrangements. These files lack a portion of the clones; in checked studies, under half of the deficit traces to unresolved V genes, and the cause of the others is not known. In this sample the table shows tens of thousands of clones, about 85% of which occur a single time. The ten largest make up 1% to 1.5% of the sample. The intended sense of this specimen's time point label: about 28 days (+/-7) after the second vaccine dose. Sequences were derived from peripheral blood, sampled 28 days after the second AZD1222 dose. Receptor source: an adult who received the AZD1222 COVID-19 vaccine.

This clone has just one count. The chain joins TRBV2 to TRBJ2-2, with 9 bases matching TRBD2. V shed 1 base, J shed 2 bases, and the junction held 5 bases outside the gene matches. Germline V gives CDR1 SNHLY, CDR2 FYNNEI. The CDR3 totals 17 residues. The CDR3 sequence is CASSEGRLAGNTGELFF. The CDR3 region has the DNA TGTGCCAGCAGTGAAGGGCGGCTAGCGGGAAACACCGGGGAGCTGTTTTTT.

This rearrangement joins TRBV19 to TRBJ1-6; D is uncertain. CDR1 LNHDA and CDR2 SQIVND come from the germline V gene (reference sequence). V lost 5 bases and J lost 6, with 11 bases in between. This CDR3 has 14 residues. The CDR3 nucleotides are TGTGCCAGTAGTCAGTTTGCTCTTAATTCACCCCTCCACTTT. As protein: CASSQFALNSPLHF.

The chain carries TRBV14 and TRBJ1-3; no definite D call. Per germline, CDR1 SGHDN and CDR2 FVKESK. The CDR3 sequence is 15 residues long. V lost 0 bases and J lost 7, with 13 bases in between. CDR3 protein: CASSQDFGGGNTIYF. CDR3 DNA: TGTGCCAGCAGCCAAGATTTTGGCGGCGGGAACACCATATATTTT.

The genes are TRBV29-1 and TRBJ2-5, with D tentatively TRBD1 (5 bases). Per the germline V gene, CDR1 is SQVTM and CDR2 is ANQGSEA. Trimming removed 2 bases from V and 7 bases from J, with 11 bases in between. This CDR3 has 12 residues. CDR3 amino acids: CSVEQGYGTQYF. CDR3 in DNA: TGCAGCGTTGAACAGGGCTATGGGACCCAGTACTTC.

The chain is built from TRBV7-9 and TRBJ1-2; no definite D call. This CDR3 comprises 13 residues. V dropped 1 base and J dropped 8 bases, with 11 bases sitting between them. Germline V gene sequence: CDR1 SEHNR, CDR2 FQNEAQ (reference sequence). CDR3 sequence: CASSLGFAGGYTF. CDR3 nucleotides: TGTGCCAGCAGCTTAGGATTCGCGGGCGGCTACACCTTC.

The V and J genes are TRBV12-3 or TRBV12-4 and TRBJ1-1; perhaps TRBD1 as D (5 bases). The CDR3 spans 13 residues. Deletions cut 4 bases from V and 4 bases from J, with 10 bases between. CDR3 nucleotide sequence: TGTGCCAGCAGTTCATCAGGGCCCACTGAAGCTTTCTTT. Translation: CASSSSGPTEAFF.

The CDR3 DNA is TGTGCCAGCAGTTACGGGCAGCTGAGCACTGAAGCTTTCTTT. Translation gives CASSYGQLSTEAFF. The genes are TRBV6-5 and TRBJ1-1; D unclear. This CDR3 is built from 14 residues. The V and J ends lost 2 bases and 4 bases respectively, with 11 bases between them. Germline V gene lookup returns CDR1 MNHEY and CDR2 SVGAGI.

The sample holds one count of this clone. The CDR3 here is CAISIQGMDQPQHF. In DNA form, the CDR3 reads TGTGCCATCAGCATACAGGGGATGGATCAGCCCCAGCATTTT. The chain recombines TRBV10-3 with TRBJ1-5; 7 positions agree with TRBD1. V was clipped by 6 bases and J by 5 bases; unmatched bases: 7. This CDR3 spans 14 amino acids. Germline loops: CDR1 ENHRY, CDR2 SYGVKD.

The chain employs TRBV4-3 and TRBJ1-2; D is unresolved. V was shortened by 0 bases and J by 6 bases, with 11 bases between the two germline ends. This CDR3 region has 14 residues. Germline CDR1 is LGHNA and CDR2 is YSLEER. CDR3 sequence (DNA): TGCGCCAGCAGCCAAGACCTACGGGCCGATGGCTACACCTTC. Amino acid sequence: CASSQDLRADGYTF.

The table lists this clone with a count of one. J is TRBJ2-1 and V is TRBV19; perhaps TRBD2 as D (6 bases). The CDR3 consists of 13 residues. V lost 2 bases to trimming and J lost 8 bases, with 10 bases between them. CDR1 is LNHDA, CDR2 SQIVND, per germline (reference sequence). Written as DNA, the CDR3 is TGTGCCAGTAGTATATACGGAGGGGATGAGCAGTTCTTC. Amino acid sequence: CASSIYGGDEQFF.

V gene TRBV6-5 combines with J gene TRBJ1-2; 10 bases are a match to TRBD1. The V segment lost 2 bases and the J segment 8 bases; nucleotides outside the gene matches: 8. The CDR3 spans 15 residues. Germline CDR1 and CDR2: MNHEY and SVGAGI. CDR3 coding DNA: TGTGCCAGCAGTTACACGCTGGGACAGGGGTACGGCTACACCTTC. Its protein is CASSYTLGQGYGYTF.

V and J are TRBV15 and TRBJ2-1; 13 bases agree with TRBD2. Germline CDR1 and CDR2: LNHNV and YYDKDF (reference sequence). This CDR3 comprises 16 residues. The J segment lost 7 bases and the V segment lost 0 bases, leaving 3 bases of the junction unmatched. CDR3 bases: TGTGCCACCAGCAGAGAACTAGCGGGAGGGCAGAATGAGCAGTTCTTC. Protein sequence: CATSRELAGGQNEQFF.